This T cell receptor beta chain came from a study of cytomegalovirus exposure and HLA in healthy donors. The study, taken as a whole, reports: The study put under 200 TCR beta chains on its list as cytomegalovirus-associated. Most TCR sequences were rare, but some public TCRs occurred in many donors.

V lost 3 bases and J lost 5; bases outside the gene matches: 6. The CDR3 spans 14 residues. Germline CDR1 reads SNHLY; CDR2 reads FYNNEI. A note on this clone: Its specificity is unknown.

Only in-frame clones appear in the TCRdb table, and some are missing; sequencing was by immunoSEQ multiplex PCR. This sample has around 34,000 clones, with roughly 93% found just once. The V and J genes are TRBV2 and TRBJ1-1; 7 positions agree with TRBD1. This clonotype was sampled from a man aged 18 to 30 in good health and CMV-seronegative. Sequencing input: PBMCs. The CDR3 sequence is CASSDQQGQTEAFF. The DNA for the CDR3 is TGTGCCAGCAGTGACCAACAGGGGCAAACTGAAGCTTTCTTT.